The 20 T cell receptor beta chains below were found in one sample sequenced in a study of T cell repertoires in cytomegalovirus infection. TCRdb redid the calling of the reads with MiXCR, one entry per CDR3 protein. Of 150,000 or so distinct CDR3 sequences listed, roughly 6% are singletons. The sample was PBMCs. The receptors derive from a human donor in good health (CMV status not recorded). Some clones in this sample may be carry-over from other donors' samples.

In its sample, this clonotype was seen many times. This chain uses TRBV7-8 with TRBJ2-5; possibly TRBD1 or TRBD2 for D (7 bases each). The germline V and J ends were trimmed by 7 bases and 5 bases, with 20 bases remaining between them. The CDR3 totals 15 residues. CDR1 is SGHVS and CDR2 is FQNEAQ in the germline V gene. CDR3 DNA: TGTGCCAGCATCCAGGGGGGGGTATCGTGGGAGACCCAGTACTTC. Translation gives CASIQGGVSWETQYF.

This clonotype was seen ten or more times. This rearrangement joins TRBV4-1 to TRBJ2-1, with D tentatively TRBD1 (6 bases). CDR1 and CDR2 (germline): MGHRA, YSYEKL. Deletions cut 3 bases from V and 0 bases from J, with 12 bases between. The length of the CDR3 is 16 residues. DNA of the CDR3: TGCGCCAGCAGCCAGGGACATTTAAGCTCCTACAATGAGCAGTTCTTC. This translates into CASSQGHLSSYNEQFF.

This clonotype occurred many times. This rearrangement joins TRBV7-2 to TRBJ2-7, with D tentatively TRBD1 (7 bases). Trimming cost V 5 bases and J 0 bases, with 11 bases left between them. This CDR3 has 14 amino acids. Per the germline V gene, CDR1 is SGHTA and CDR2 is FQGNSA. The CDR3 loop is CASSQGGSSYEQYF. The CDR3 nucleotides are TGTGCCAGCAGCCAGGGGGGAAGCTCCTACGAGCAGTACTTC. The full variable domain, rest sourced from reference TRBV7-2 and TRBJ2-7, is GAGVSQSPSNKVTEKGKDVELRCDPISGHTALYWYRQSLGQGLEFLIYFQGNSAPDKSGLPSDRFSAERTGGSVSTLTIQRTQQEDSAVYLCASSQGGSSYEQYFGPGTRLTVT.

In this sample, this clonotype turned up many times. This sequence joins TRBV6-6 and TRBJ2-7; D might be TRBD1 or TRBD2, each matching 5 bases. Trimming stripped 4 bases from V and 12 bases from J, with 13 bases between. Germline V gene data show CDR1 as MNHNY and CDR2 as SVGAGI (reference sequence). The CDR3 has 11 residues. The CDR3 sequence: CASSSRDDGYF. The CDR3 DNA reads TGTGCCAGCAGTTCGAGGGACGACGGGTACTTC.

V gene TRBV29-1 combines with J gene TRBJ2-3; 7 bases map to TRBD2. This CDR3 comprises 14 residues. The trim removed 3 bases at V and 1 base at J, leaving 4 bases unmatched. The germline CDR1 and CDR2 sequences are SQVTM and ANQGSEA. This CDR3 is CSVDRDYGTDTQYF. The CDR3 region has the DNA TGCAGCGTTGACCGGGACTACGGCACAGATACGCAGTATTTT.

At least ten counts were recorded for this clonotype. The chain employs TRBV7-2 and TRBJ2-7, with 8 bases matching TRBD1. The CDR3 extends over 15 amino acids. The V gene end was trimmed by 8 bases and the J gene end by 1 base; junction bases not matched to a gene: 10. Germline V gives CDR1 SGHTA, CDR2 FQGNSA. The CDR3 sequence is CASGIGTGSSYEQYF. CDR3 sequence (DNA): TGTGCCAGCGGCATTGGGACAGGCTCATCCTACGAGCAGTACTTC.

The table lists this clonotype with many counts. V and J are TRBV11-2 and TRBJ2-1; 8 bases are a match to TRBD2. Trimming cost V 0 bases and J 0 bases; bases outside gene matches: 1. The CDR3 consists of 16 residues. The V gene's germline CDR1 is SGHAT and CDR2 FQNNGV. The CDR3 loop reads CASSLDRGGSYNEQFF. CDR3 nucleotide sequence: TGTGCCAGCAGCTTAGATCGGGGGGGCTCCTACAATGAGCAGTTCTTC.

This clonotype has at least ten counts. This chain joins TRBV7-2 and TRBJ2-7, with 12 bases lining up with TRBD2. The ends lost 5 bases at V and 2 bases at J; junction bases unmatched: 4. There are 15 residues in the CDR3. CDR1 SGHTA and CDR2 FQGNSA come from the germline V gene. The CDR3 DNA follows: TGTGCCAGCAGCCCCACTAGCGGGGGGCCCTACGAGCAGTACTTC. The encoded protein is CASSPTSGGPYEQYF.

This clonotype occurred many times. The CDR3 nucleotides read TGTGCCAGCAGTTCCCACGGCTCAGGTCACCTCCACTTT. It specifies CASSSHGSGHLHF. The rearrangement uses TRBV6-5 and TRBJ1-6; D remains unclear. CDR3 length: 13 amino acids. Germline CDR1 is MNHEY and CDR2 is SVGAGI. V lost 4 bases, J lost 15 bases, and 16 bases lay in between.

This clonotype was counted at least ten times. This rearrangement joins TRBV7-9 to TRBJ2-7, with D possibly being TRBD1 (5 bases). V lost 6 bases and J 0 bases, leaving 9 bases between the germline ends. Germline CDR1 reads SEHNR; CDR2 reads FQNEAQ (reference sequence). The CDR3 covers 13 residues. In nucleotides, the CDR3 is TGTGCCAGCAGTCCGACAGTCTCCTACGAGCAGTACTTC. It codes for CASSPTVSYEQYF.

The table lists this clonotype with a few counts. The V and J genes are TRBV29-1 and TRBJ1-2; D is perhaps TRBD1 (5 bases). Trimming shortened V by 3 bases and J by 8 bases, and 16 bases separated the two germline ends. Germline V lookup: CDR1 SQVTM, CDR2 ANQGSEA. CDR3 length: 13 amino acids. This CDR3 reads CSVEDRQSEGYTF. The CDR3 DNA reads as TGCAGCGTTGAGGATCGACAGTCGGAAGGCTACACCTTC.

The table lists this clonotype with many counts. The chain recombines TRBV7-8 with TRBJ2-2; possible D gene TRBD1, 6 bases. This CDR3 comprises 15 residues. Germline CDR1 reads SGHVS; CDR2 reads FQNEAQ. Trimming took off 2 bases at V and 3 bases at J, with 10 bases between the two ends. CDR3 DNA sequence: TGTGCCAGCAGCTTAAGGCCAGGGGACACCGGGGAGCTGTTTTTT. Protein: CASSLRPGDTGELFF.

This clonotype has ten or more counts. This chain joins TRBV7-3 and TRBJ2-2, with 7 positions matching TRBD1. The CDR3 spans 15 residues. Germline-derived CDR1 and CDR2 are SGHTA and FQGTGA. Trimming at V came to 1 base and at J to 4 bases, leaving 3 bases not matched to a gene. This chain's CDR3 is CASSLIQGSTGELFF. In DNA, the CDR3 is TGTGCCAGCAGCTTAATACAGGGGAGCACCGGGGAGCTGTTTTTT. Combining the CDR3 with reference TRBV7-3 and TRBJ2-2 gives the whole variable domain GAGVSQTPSNKVTEKGKYVELRCDPISGHTALYWYRQSLGQGPEFLIYFQGTGAADDSGLPNDRFFAVRPEGSVSTLKIQRTERGDSAVYLCASSLIQGSTGELFFGEGSRLTVL.

This clonotype was observed at least ten times. The CDR3 loop is CASRMGGSTDTQYF. DNA for the CDR3: TGTGCCAGCAGAATGGGTGGAAGCACAGATACGCAGTATTTT. This sequence joins TRBV28 and TRBJ2-3; D unresolved. Germline V gene lookup returns CDR1 MDHEN and CDR2 SYDVKM. This CDR3 comprises 14 residues. V lost 6 bases and J lost 0, with 10 bases in between.

This clonotype was observed many times. The DNA of the CDR3 is TGTGCCAGCAGTGATCTGGGGGTATCCCCTGAAGCTTTCTTT. It encodes CASSDLGVSPEAFF. The chain employs TRBV4-2 and TRBJ1-1; D is perhaps TRBD1 (5 bases). Germline CDR1 LGHNA, CDR2 YNFKEQ. V gave up 6 bases and J gave up 6 bases, with 17 bases separating them. This CDR3 has 14 residues.

This clonotype has a count of ten or more. The chain links TRBV6-4 to TRBJ2-5, with D hard to call. Germline V gene lookup returns CDR1 MRHNA and CDR2 SNTAGT. The CDR3 contains 13 residues. V was trimmed by 4 bases and J by 5 bases, leaving 11 bases between them. The DNA for the CDR3 is TGTGCCAGCAGTGTTCAGGACGGGGAGACCCAGTACTTC. Amino acids: CASSVQDGETQYF.

This clonotype was found many times. The chain uses TRBV6-6 and TRBJ1-1, with D unclear. CDR1 and CDR2 (germline): MNHNY, SVGAGI (reference sequence). The V gene lost 4 bases and the J gene lost 4 bases, with 10 bases spanning the gap. This CDR3 is built from 13 residues. CDR3 coding DNA: TGTGCCAGCAGTTTACGGGGAACCACTGAAGCTTTCTTT. Its translation: CASSLRGTTEAFF.

The rearrangement joins TRBV19 to TRBJ2-5, with D possibly called TRBD1 or TRBD2 (5 bases each). V gave up 9 bases and J gave up 0 bases, with 8 bases separating them. Germline CDR1 and CDR2: LNHDA and SQIVND (reference sequence). The length of the CDR3 is 12 residues. CDR3 in DNA: TGTGCCAGCAGGGACGACCAAGAGACCCAGTACTTC. It translates to CASRDDQETQYF.

This clonotype was recorded at least ten times. The genes are TRBV20-1 and TRBJ2-3; D is uncertain. V lost 3 bases to trimming and J lost 5 bases, with 18 bases between them. CDR1 and CDR2 from the germline V gene are DFQATT and SNEGSKA (reference sequence). The CDR3 is made up of 15 amino acids. CDR3 bases: TGCAGTGCTAGGCTCGAAGCCCAGTGGCTAGATACGCAGTATTTT. Its protein product is CSARLEAQWLDTQYF.

In its sample, this clonotype was seen a few times. This chain uses TRBV6-1 with TRBJ2-1; D is uncertain. The CDR3 has 9 residues. CDR1 and CDR2 (germline): MNHNS, SASEGT. V shed 3 bases and J shed 14 bases, with 5 bases lying between them. CDR3 in amino acids: CASSDPEFF. The CDR3 nucleotides read TGTGCCAGCAGTGATCCCGAGTTCTTC.